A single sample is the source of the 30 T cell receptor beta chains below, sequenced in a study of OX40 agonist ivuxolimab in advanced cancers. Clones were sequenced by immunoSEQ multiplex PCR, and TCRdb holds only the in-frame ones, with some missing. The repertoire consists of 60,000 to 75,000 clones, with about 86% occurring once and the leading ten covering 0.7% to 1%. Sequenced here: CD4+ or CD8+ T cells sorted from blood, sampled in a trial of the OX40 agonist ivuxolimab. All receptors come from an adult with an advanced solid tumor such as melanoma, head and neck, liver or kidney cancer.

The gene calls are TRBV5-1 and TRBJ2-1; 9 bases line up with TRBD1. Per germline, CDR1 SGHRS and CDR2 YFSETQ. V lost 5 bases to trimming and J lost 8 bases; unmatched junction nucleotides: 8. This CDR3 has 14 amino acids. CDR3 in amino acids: CASRGQGSLDEQFF. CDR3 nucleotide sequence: TGCGCCAGCAGGGGACAGGGTAGTTTGGATGAGCAGTTCTTC.

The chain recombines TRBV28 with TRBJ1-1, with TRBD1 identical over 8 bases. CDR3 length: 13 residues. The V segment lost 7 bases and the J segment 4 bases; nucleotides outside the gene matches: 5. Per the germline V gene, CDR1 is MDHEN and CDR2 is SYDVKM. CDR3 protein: CASTQGGATEAFF. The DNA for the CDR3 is TGTGCCAGCACACAGGGGGGTGCCACTGAAGCTTTCTTT.

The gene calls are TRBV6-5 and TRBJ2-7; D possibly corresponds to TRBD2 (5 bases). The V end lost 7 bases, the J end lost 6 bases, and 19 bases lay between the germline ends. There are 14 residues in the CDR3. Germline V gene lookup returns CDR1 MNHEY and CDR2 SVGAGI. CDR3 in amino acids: CASTRGDAWSEQYF. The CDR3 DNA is TGTGCCAGCACCCGGGGTGATGCCTGGAGCGAGCAGTACTTC.

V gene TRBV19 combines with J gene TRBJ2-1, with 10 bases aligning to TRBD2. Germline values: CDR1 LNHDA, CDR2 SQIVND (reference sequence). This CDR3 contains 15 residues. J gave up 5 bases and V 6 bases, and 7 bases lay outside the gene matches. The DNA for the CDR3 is TGTGCCAGTAGAAGTTGGACTAGCGGCAACAATGAGCAGTTCTTC. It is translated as CASRSWTSGNNEQFF.

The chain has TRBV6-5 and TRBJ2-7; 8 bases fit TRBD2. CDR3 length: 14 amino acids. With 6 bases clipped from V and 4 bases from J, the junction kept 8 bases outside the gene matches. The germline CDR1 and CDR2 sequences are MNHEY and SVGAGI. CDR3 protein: CASSAAGLAYEQYF. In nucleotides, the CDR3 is TGTGCCAGCAGCGCCGCAGGACTAGCTTACGAGCAGTACTTC.

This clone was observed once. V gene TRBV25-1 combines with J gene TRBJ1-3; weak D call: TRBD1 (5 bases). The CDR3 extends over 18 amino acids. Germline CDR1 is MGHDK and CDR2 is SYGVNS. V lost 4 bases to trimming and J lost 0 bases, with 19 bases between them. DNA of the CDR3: TGTGCCAGCAGTGCCCGATGGGGGAGGGAAATCTCTGGAAACACCATATATTTT. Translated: CASSARWGREISGNTIYF. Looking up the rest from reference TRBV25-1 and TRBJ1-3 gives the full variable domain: EADIYQTPRYLVIGTGKKITLECSQTMGHDKMYWYQQDPGMELHLIHYSYGVNSTEKGDLSSESTVSRIRTEHFPLTLESARPSHTSQYLCASSARWGREISGNTIYFGEGSWLTVV.

The CDR3 loop is CASTNTGGSPLHF. The CDR3 DNA sequence: TGTGCCAGCACCAATACCGGGGGTTCACCCCTCCACTTT. The chain combines TRBV28 with TRBJ1-6, with a possible D match to TRBD1 (5 bases). Trimming left V 7 bases short and J 9 bases short, with 13 bases between. Looked up from germline, CDR1 is MDHEN and CDR2 is SYDVKM. CDR3 length: 13 residues.

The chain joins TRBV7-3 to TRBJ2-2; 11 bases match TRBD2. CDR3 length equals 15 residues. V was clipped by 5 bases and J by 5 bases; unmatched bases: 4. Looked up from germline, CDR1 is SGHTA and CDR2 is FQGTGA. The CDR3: CASSPGLAETGELFF. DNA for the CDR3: TGTGCCAGCAGCCCGGGACTAGCGGAAACCGGGGAGCTGTTTTTT.

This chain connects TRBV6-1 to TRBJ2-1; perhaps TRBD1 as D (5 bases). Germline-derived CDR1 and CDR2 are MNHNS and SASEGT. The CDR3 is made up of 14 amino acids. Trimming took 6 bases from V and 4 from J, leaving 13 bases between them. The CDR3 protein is CASRSPGQYNEQFF. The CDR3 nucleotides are TGTGCCAGCAGATCACCAGGGCAGTACAATGAGCAGTTCTTC.

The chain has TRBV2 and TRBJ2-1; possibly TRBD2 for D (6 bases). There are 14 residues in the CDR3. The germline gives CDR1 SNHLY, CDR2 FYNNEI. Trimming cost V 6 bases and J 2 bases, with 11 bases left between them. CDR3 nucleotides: TGTGCCAGCAGACCCGGAGGGGCCTACAATGAGCAGTTCTTC. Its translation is CASRPGGAYNEQFF.

CDR3: CASSLARGLATIRSYNEQFF. The CDR3 DNA reads as TGTGCCAGCAGCTTAGCGCGGGGACTAGCGACTATACGCTCCTACAATGAGCAGTTCTTC. This chain links TRBV7-2 with TRBJ2-1; 10 bases are shared with TRBD2. CDR1 and CDR2 from the germline V gene are SGHTA and FQGNSA. The CDR3 totals 20 residues. V lost 0 bases to trimming and J lost 0 bases; unmatched junction nucleotides: 11.

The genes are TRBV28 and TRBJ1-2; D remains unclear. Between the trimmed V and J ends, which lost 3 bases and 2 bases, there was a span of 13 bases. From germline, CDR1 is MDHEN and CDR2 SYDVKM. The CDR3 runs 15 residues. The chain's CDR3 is CASSFVPVRNYGYTF. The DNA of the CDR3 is TGTGCCAGCAGTTTCGTCCCTGTCAGGAACTATGGCTACACCTTC.

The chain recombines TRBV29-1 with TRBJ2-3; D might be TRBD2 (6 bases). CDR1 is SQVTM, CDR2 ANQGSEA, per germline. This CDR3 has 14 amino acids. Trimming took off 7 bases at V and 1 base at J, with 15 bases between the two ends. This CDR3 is CSASTGGGTDTQYF. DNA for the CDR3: TGCAGCGCCTCCACCGGGGGAGGCACAGATACGCAGTATTTT.

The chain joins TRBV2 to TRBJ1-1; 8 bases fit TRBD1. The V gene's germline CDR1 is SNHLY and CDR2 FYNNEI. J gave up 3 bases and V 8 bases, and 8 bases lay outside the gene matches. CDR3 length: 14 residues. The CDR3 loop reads CASFLGQGYTEAFF. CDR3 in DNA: TGTGCCAGCTTCCTTGGACAGGGCTACACTGAAGCTTTCTTT. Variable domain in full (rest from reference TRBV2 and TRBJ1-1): EPEVTQTPSHQVTQMGQEVILRCVPISNHLYFYWYRQILGQKVEFLVSFYNNEISEKSEIFDDQFSVERPDGSNFTLKIRSTKLEDSAMYFCASFLGQGYTEAFFGQGTRLTVV.

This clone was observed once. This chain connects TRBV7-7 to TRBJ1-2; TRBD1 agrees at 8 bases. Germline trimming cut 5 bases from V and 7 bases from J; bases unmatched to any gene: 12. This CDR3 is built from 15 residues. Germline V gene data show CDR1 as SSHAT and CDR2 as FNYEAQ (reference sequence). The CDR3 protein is CASSPGPTGEAGYTF. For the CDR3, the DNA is TGTGCCAGCAGCCCCGGCCCGACAGGGGAAGCTGGCTACACCTTC.

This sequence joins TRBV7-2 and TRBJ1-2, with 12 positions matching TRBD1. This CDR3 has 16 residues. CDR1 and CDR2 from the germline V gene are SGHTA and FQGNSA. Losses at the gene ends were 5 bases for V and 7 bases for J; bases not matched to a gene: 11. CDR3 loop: CASSIPGTGGGSGYTF. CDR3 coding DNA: TGTGCCAGCAGCATACCCGGGACAGGGGGCGGGAGTGGCTACACCTTC.

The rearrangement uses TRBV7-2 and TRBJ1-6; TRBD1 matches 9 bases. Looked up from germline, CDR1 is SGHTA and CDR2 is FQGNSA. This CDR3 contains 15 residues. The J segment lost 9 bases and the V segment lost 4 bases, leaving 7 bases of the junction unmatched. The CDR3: CASSSGTGKGSPLHF. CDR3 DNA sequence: TGTGCCAGCAGCTCCGGGACAGGGAAGGGTTCACCCCTCCACTTT.

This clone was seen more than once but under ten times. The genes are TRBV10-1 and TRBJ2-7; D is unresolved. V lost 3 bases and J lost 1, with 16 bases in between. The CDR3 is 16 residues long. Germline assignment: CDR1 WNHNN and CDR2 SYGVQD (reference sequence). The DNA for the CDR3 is TGCGCCAGCAGTGACTGGGGAAGGCAGGATTCCTACGAGCAGTACTTC. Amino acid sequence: CASSDWGRQDSYEQYF.

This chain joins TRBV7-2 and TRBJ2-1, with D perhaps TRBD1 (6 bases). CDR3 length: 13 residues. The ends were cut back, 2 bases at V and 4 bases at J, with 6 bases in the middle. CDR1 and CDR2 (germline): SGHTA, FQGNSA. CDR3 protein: CASSLQGYNEQFF. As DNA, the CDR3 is TGTGCCAGCAGCTTACAGGGGTACAATGAGCAGTTCTTC.

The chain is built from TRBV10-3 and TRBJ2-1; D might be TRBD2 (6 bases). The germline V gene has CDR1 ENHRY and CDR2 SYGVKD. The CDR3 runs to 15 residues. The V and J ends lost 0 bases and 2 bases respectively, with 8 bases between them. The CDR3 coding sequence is TGTGCCATCAGTGAGTCTGGCGGGACCTACAATGAGCAGTTCTTC. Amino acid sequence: CAISESGGTYNEQFF.

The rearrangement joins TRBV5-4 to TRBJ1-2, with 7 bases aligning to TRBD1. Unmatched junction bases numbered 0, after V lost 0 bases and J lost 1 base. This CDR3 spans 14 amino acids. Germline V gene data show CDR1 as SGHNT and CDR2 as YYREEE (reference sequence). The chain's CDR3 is CASSLGDSNYGYTF. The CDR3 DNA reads TGTGCCAGCAGCTTGGGGGACAGTAACTATGGCTACACCTTC.

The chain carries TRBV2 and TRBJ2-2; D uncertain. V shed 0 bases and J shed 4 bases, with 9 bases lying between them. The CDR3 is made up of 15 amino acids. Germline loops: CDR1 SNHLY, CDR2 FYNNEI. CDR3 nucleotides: TGTGCCAGCAGTGAAGCACGGGTTAGCACCGGGGAGCTGTTTTTT. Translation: CASSEARVSTGELFF.

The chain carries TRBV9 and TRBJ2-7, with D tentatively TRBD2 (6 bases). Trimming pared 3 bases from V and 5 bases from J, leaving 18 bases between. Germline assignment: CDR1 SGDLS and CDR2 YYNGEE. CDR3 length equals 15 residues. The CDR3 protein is CASSASPNWEDEQYF. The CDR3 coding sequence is TGTGCCAGCAGCGCCTCCCCGAACTGGGAGGACGAGCAGTACTTC. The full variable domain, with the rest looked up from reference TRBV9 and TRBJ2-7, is DSGVTQTPKHLITATGQRVTLRCSPRSGDLSVYWYQQSLDQGLQFLIQYYNGEERAKGNILERFSAQQFPDLHSELNLSSLELGDSALYFCASSASPNWEDEQYFGPGTRLTVT.

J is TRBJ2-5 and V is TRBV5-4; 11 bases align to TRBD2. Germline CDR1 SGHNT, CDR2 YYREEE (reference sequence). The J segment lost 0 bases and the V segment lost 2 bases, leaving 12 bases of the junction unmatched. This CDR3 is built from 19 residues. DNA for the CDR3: TGTGCCAGCAGCTTAGCTGGGGGACTAGCGGCTCCTTACCAAGAGACCCAGTACTTC. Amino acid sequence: CASSLAGGLAAPYQETQYF. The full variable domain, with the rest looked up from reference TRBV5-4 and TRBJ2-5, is ETGVTQSPTHLIKTRGQQVTLRCSSQSGHNTVSWYQQALGQGPQFIFQYYREEENGRGNFPPRFSGLQFPNYSSELNVNALELDDSALYLCASSLAGGLAAPYQETQYFGPGTRLLVL.

This chain's CDR3 is CASSLGTSGYEQYF. The DNA of the CDR3 is TGTGCCAGCAGCCTCGGGACTAGCGGATACGAGCAGTACTTC. The chain uses TRBV4-2 and TRBJ2-7, with 11 bases matching TRBD2. Germline CDR1 LGHNA, CDR2 YNFKEQ. The CDR3 has 14 residues. V lost 4 bases and J lost 4; bases outside the gene matches: 3.

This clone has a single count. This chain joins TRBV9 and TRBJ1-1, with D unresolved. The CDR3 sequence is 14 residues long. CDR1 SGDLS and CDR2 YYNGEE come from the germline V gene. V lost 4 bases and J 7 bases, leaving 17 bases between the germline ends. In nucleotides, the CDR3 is TGTGCCAGCAGCCCCTCTTGGCCACCCGGTGAAGCTTTCTTT. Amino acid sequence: CASSPSWPPGEAFF.

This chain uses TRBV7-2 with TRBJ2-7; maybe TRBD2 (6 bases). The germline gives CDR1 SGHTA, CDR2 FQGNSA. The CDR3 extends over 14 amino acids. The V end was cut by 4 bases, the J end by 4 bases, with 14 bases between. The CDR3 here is CASSYWEERYEQYF. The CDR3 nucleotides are TGTGCCAGCAGCTATTGGGAGGAGAGATACGAGCAGTACTTC.

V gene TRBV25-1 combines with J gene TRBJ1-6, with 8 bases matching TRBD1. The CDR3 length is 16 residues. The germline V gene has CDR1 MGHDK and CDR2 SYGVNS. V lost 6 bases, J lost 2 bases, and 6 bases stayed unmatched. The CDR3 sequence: CASRDPQGAYNSPLHF. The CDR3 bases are TGTGCCAGCAGGGATCCACAGGGGGCCTATAATTCACCCCTCCACTTT.

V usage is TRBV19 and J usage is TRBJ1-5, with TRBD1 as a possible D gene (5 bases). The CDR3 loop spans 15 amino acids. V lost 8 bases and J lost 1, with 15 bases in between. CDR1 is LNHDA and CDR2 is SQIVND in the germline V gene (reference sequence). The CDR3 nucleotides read TGTGCCAGTCGATCGGGGCAGTTAAGCAATCAGCCCCAGCATTTT. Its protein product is CASRSGQLSNQPQHF. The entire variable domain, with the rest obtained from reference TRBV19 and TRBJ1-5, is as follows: DGGITQSPKYLFRKEGQNVTLSCEQNLNHDAMYWYRQDPGQGLRLIYYSQIVNDFQKGDIAEGYSVSREKKESFPLTVTSAQKNPTAFYLCASRSGQLSNQPQHFGDGTRLSIL.

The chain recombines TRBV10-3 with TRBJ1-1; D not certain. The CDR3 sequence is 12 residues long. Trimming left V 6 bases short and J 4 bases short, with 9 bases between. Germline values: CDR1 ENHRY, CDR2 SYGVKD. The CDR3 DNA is TGTGCCATCAGGGACGGGCCCACTGAAGCTTTCTTT. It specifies CAIRDGPTEAFF.